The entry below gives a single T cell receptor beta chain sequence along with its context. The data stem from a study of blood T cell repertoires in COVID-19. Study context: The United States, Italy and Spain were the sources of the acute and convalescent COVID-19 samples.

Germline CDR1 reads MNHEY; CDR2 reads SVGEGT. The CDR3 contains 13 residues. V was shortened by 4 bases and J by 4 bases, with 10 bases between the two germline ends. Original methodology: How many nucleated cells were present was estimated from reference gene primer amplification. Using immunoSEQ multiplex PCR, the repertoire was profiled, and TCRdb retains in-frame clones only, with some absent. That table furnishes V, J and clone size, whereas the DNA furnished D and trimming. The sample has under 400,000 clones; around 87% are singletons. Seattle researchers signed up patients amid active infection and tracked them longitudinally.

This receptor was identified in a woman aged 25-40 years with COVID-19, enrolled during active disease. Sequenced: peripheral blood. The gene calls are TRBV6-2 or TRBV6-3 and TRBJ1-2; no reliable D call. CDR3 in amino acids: CASSLDPGYGYTF. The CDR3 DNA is TGTGCCAGCAGTTTAGACCCGGGCTATGGCTACACCTTC.